A selection of T cell receptor beta chains follows, all from one sample in a study of cytomegalovirus exposure and HLA in healthy donors. TCRdb keeps only in-frame clones here, not all; method: immunoSEQ multiplex PCR. The sample includes about 140,000 clones, about 61% of them seen just once. What was sequenced was PBMCs. The receptor source for this set is a woman in her thirties or forties in good health and CMV-seronegative. CDR3s include the opening cysteine and the closing phenylalanine or tryptophan. Fields, in order: V gene, D gene, clone size, J gene, CDR3 DNA, CDR3 protein. D genes are given only for firm matches. For some rows the clone size is stated as once, few or many, or as a class when expanded; others skip it.

>TRBV18|NA|NA|TRBJ1-1
TGTGCCAGCTCACCGGGGGCAATGAACACTGAAGCTTTCTTT
CASSPGAMNTEAFF
>TRBV5-1|TRBD1|NA|TRBJ1-1
TGCGCCAGCAGCTTGAGGGGGCCGAACACTGAAGCTTTCTTT
CASSLRGPNTEAFF
>TRBV7-3|TRBD1|NA|TRBJ2-7
TGTGCCAGCAGCCCCGGACAGGGGCGATACGAGCAGTACTTC
CASSPGQGRYEQYF
>TRBV9|NA|few|TRBJ2-2
TGTGCCAGCAGCGCCTTTGCCGGGGAGCTGTTTTTT
CASSAFAGELFF
>TRBV4-1|NA|NA|TRBJ1-2
TGCGCCAGCAGCCAAACCTTTAGCGACGGGGTTGGCTACACCTTC
CASSQTFSDGVGYTF
>TRBV5-1|TRBD1|once|TRBJ1-1
TGCGCCAGCAGCTTGGCCCCCGGGACAGGGGTTACTGAAGCTTTCTTT
CASSLAPGTGVTEAFF
>TRBV10-2|NA|once|TRBJ1-2
TGCGCCACCACAGGGACTAACTATGGCTACACCTTC
CATTGTNYGYTF
>TRBV9|NA|NA|TRBJ1-1
TGTGCCAGCAGCGTATTCCCAGGGCCAGGCACTGAAGCTTTCTTT
CASSVFPGPGTEAFF
>TRBV30|NA|few|TRBJ2-5
TGTGCCTGGAGTTCTTACAGTAAGGAGACCCAGTACTTC
CAWSSYSKETQYF
>TRBV11-3|NA|NA|TRBJ2-1
TGTGCCAGCAGCACCGGGCAGAGGGCCCGAGGGTCCTACAATGAGCAGTTCTTC
CASSTGQRARGSYNEQFF
>TRBV2|NA|NA|TRBJ2-7
TGTGCCAGCAGTGAACCCTACGACTCCTACAAGCAGTACTTC
CASSEPYDSYKQYF
>TRBV19|NA|few|TRBJ1-1
TGTGCCAGTAGCCAAGGGGGAGGGAGTGGCACTGAAGCTTTCTTT
CASSQGGGSGTEAFF
>TRBV6-1|TRBD1|once|TRBJ1-2
TGTGCCAGCAGTTCCCCGGACAGGGTGGGCGGCTACACCTTC
CASSSPDRVGGYTF